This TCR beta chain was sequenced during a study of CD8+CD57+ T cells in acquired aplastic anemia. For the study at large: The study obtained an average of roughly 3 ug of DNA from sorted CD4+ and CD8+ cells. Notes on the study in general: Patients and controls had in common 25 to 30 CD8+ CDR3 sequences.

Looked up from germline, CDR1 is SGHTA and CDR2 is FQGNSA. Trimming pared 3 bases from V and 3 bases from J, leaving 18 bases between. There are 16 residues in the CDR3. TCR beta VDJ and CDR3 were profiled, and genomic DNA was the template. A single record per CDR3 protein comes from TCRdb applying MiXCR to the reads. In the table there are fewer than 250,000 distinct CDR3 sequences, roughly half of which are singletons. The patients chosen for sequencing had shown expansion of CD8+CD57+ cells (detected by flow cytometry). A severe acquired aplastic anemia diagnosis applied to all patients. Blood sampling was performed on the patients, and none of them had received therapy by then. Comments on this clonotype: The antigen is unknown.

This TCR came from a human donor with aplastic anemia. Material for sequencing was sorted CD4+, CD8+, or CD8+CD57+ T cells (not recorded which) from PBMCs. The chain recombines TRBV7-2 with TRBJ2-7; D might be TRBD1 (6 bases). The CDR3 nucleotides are TGTGCCAGCAGCTTTAGAGGGGGAACAGCTGGCTACGAGCAGTACTTC. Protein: CASSFRGGTAGYEQYF.